These 26 T cell receptor beta chains originate from one sample sequenced in a study of Ad26.COV2.S vaccination and SARS-CoV-2 variants. Sample treatment: roughly 20 received Ad26.COV2.S at low or high dose, single or two shots; several received placebo; per-sample allocation not given. It was on day 63 after the first vaccine or placebo injection that samples were taken. The data were produced by immunoSEQ multiplex PCR, yet TCRdb's version contains in-frame clones alone and is incomplete. The repertoire has about 390,000 clones, about 88% of them found once; the top ten carry 3.5%. The starting material was peripheral blood, obtained in a trial of Ad26.COV2.S vaccine versus placebo. The origin of the receptors is a person aged 18-60 years who received the Ad26.COV2.S COVID-19 vaccine or a placebo.

The rearrangement uses TRBV7-8 and TRBJ1-2; no definite D call. CDR1 SGHVS and CDR2 FQNEAQ come from the germline V gene. This CDR3 spans 15 amino acids. V lost 5 bases to trimming and J lost 2 bases, with 15 bases between them. CDR3 DNA sequence: TGTGCCAGCAGCCGCCGATTTATCCGCAACTATGGCTACACCTTC. Its translation: CASSRRFIRNYGYTF.

The chain employs TRBV5-8 and TRBJ2-5, with D perhaps TRBD2 (6 bases). V gave up 6 bases and J gave up 2 bases, with 14 bases separating them. The CDR3 sequence is 14 residues long. Looked up from germline, CDR1 is SGHTS and CDR2 is YDEGEE. In nucleotides, the CDR3 is TGTGCCAGCAACGCGGGACGAGCACAAGAGACCCAGTACTTC. Translated, it gives CASNAGRAQETQYF. Combining the CDR3 with reference TRBV5-8 and TRBJ2-5 gives the whole variable domain EAGVTQSPTHLIKTRGQQATLRCSPISGHTSVYWYQQALGLGLQFLLWYDEGEERNRGNFPPRFSGRQFPNYSSELNVNALELEDSALYLCASNAGRAQETQYFGPGTRLLVL.

This clone was detected only once. The chain has TRBV6-1 and TRBJ1-2, with D possibly TRBD1 on 6 matching bases. The CDR3 sequence is 15 residues long. Trimming removed 1 base from V and 2 bases from J, with 11 bases in between. Looked up from germline, CDR1 is MNHNS and CDR2 is SASEGT. This CDR3 reads CASSEVGTSNYGYTF. The CDR3 DNA is TGTGCCAGCAGTGAAGTCGGGACATCGAACTATGGCTACACCTTC.

The V gene is TRBV10-3, the J gene TRBJ1-1; no clear D. V was cut by 10 bases and J by 7 bases, with 13 bases left in between. Germline V CDR1 and CDR2: ENHRY, SYGVKD. CDR3 length: 11 amino acids. The CDR3 spells CATMTAVEAFF. CDR3 nucleotides: TGTGCCACAATGACTGCTGTTGAAGCTTTCTTT.

The chain employs TRBV4-1 and TRBJ1-2, with D hard to call. The length of the CDR3 is 13 residues. Trimming removed 0 bases from V and 7 bases from J, with 9 bases in between. Looked up from germline, CDR1 is MGHRA and CDR2 is YSYEKL. The CDR3 here is CASSQEGRRGYTF. The CDR3 DNA reads as TGCGCCAGCAGCCAAGAGGGCAGACGTGGCTACACCTTC.

This clone was seen a single time. The chain combines TRBV2 with TRBJ1-1; D not certain. This CDR3 has 12 amino acids. Germline V lookup: CDR1 SNHLY, CDR2 FYNNEI. V lost 3 bases and J lost 5, with 7 bases in between. Written as DNA, the CDR3 is TGTGCCAGCAGTGACCAGTGGACTGAAGCTTTCTTT. Translation gives CASSDQWTEAFF.

This sequence joins TRBV9 and TRBJ2-5; the D gene is possibly TRBD1 (5 bases). Trimming stripped 4 bases from V and 4 bases from J, with 17 bases between. Germline CDR1 SGDLS, CDR2 YYNGEE. This CDR3 contains 15 residues. The CDR3 here is CASSPQGTFGETQYF. In DNA form, the CDR3 reads TGTGCCAGCAGCCCTCAGGGCACTTTTGGAGAGACCCAGTACTTC.

The chain employs TRBV11-2 and TRBJ2-5, with TRBD2 matching 11 bases. Trimming at V came to 1 base and at J to 5 bases, leaving 6 bases not matched to a gene. CDR3 length: 16 residues. The V gene's germline CDR1 is SGHAT and CDR2 FQNNGV. This CDR3 reads CASSLGSGGAGETQYF. The CDR3, as DNA: TGTGCCAGCAGCTTAGGTAGCGGGGGGGCCGGGGAGACCCAGTACTTC.

The chain carries TRBV6-5 and TRBJ2-3; either TRBD1 or TRBD2 may supply D (6 bases each). The germline V and J ends were trimmed by 0 bases and 2 bases, with 9 bases remaining between them. CDR3 size: 15 residues. Germline V gene sequence: CDR1 MNHEY, CDR2 SVGAGI. CDR3 sequence: CASSYSGGHTDTQYF. CDR3 sequence (DNA): TGTGCCAGCAGTTACTCGGGGGGCCACACAGATACGCAGTATTTT.

The chain is built from TRBV9 and TRBJ2-7; 8 bases line up with TRBD1. Germline-derived CDR1 and CDR2 are SGDLS and YYNGEE. The V segment lost 3 bases and the J segment 2 bases; nucleotides outside the gene matches: 1. The CDR3 is made up of 13 amino acids. CDR3 bases: TGTGCCAGCAGCGCAGGGGGCCCCTACGAGCAGTACTTC. Protein product: CASSAGGPYEQYF.

The J gene is TRBJ1-2, the V gene TRBV11-2; perhaps TRBD1 as D (6 bases). The V gene's germline CDR1 is SGHAT and CDR2 FQNNGV. This CDR3 has 14 residues. V was trimmed by 6 bases and J by 7 bases, leaving 18 bases between them. The CDR3 region has the DNA TGTGCCAGCAGTTCCGGGGGGGGGCCAGGTGGCTACACCTTC. Translation gives CASSSGGGPGGYTF.

This clone was found a few times. Germline is not matched at one junction end, which may reflect a read error. The gene calls are TRBV6-1 and TRBJ1-6; D is unresolved. This CDR3 comprises 16 residues. Per the germline V gene, CDR1 is MNHNS and CDR2 is SASEGT. CDR3 DNA sequence: TGTGCCAGCAGCGAAGTCTTGAGCTCCTATAATTCACCCCTCCACTTT. Amino acids: CASSEVLSSYNSPLHF.

In nucleotides, the CDR3 is TGTGCCAGCAGCTTCTTGCCAGGACAGGGACAATACGAGCAGTACTTC. This translates into CASSFLPGQGQYEQYF. The V and J genes are TRBV7-2 and TRBJ2-7, with TRBD1 matching 8 bases. Trimming at V came to 3 bases and at J to 4 bases, leaving 11 bases not matched to a gene. The CDR3 contains 16 residues. Germline CDR1 is SGHTA and CDR2 is FQGNSA.

This clone was recorded only once. The V call is TRBV21-1, the J call TRBJ1-4. TRBV21-1 is flagged as a pseudogene. This CDR3 has 11 residues. CDR3 DNA: TGTGCCAGCAGCAGGGAGGAAAAACTGTTTTTT. Translated: CASSREEKLFF.

As for this clone: The sample holds other DNA sequences that translate to the same CDR3. The chain employs TRBV7-2 and TRBJ2-5; D gene uncertain. The CDR3 has 11 amino acids. V was clipped by 3 bases and J by 5 bases, with 4 bases between them. CDR1 is SGHTA and CDR2 is FQGNSA in the germline V gene. CDR3 DNA sequence: TGTGCCAGCAGCTTCAGTGAGACCCAGTACTTC. Amino acid sequence: CASSFSETQYF.

This rearrangement joins TRBV7-2 to TRBJ1-2; D gene uncertain. This CDR3 spans 14 amino acids. Per the germline V gene, CDR1 is SGHTA and CDR2 is FQGNSA. V gave up 1 base and J gave up 7 bases, with 13 bases separating them. The CDR3, as DNA: TGTGCCAGCAGCTTAGAGCGGTCATCTCCTGGCTACACCTTC. It yields the protein CASSLERSSPGYTF.

This chain joins TRBV29-1 and TRBJ2-5, with TRBD1 identical over 7 bases. Looked up from germline, CDR1 is SQVTM and CDR2 is ANQGSEA. The CDR3 extends over 17 amino acids. The J segment lost 2 bases and the V segment lost 0 bases, leaving 12 bases of the junction unmatched. CDR3 sequence: CSVEEYGQVLAQETQYF. In DNA form, the CDR3 reads TGCAGCGTTGAAGAATATGGACAGGTGTTGGCTCAAGAGACCCAGTACTTC.

The rearrangement joins TRBV7-8 to TRBJ2-7, with TRBD2 matching over 7 bases. Germline loops: CDR1 SGHVS, CDR2 FQNEAQ. The CDR3 is made up of 14 amino acids. V was clipped by 5 bases and J by 3 bases; unmatched bases: 7. CDR3: CASSASSGIYEQYF. Here the CDR3 DNA reads TGTGCCAGCAGCGCATCTAGCGGTATCTACGAGCAGTACTTC.

This chain connects TRBV3-1 (or the pseudogene TRBV3-2) to TRBJ1-6; 10 bases align to TRBD1. The CDR3 is made up of 16 amino acids. Losses at the gene ends were 4 bases for V and 10 bases for J; bases not matched to a gene: 10. Germline V CDR1 and CDR2: LGHDT, YNNKEL (reference sequence). This chain's CDR3 is CASSPRSGQGMSPLHF. The CDR3 DNA is TGTGCCAGCAGCCCCCGATCGGGACAGGGGATGTCACCCCTCCACTTT.

The CDR3 nucleotides are TGTGCCAGCAGTTTAGCCTCAGGGGTGGGAGCTTTCTTT. Protein product: CASSLASGVGAFF. The J gene is TRBJ1-1, the V gene TRBV12-3 or TRBV12-4; D might be TRBD1 (6 bases). V shed 0 bases and J shed 10 bases, with 12 bases lying between them. The CDR3 is 13 residues long.

This chain uses TRBV19 with TRBJ1-5, with 8 positions matching TRBD1. This CDR3 is built from 14 residues. Germline V gene data show CDR1 as LNHDA and CDR2 as SQIVND (reference sequence). V was clipped by 7 bases and J by 6 bases; unmatched bases: 8. The CDR3 protein is CASTEDREPQPQHF. The DNA of the CDR3 is TGTGCCAGTACCGAGGACAGGGAACCTCAGCCCCAGCATTTT.

The chain combines TRBV5-1 with TRBJ1-1, with D perhaps matching TRBD1 (6 bases). CDR1 and CDR2 (germline): SGHRS, YFSETQ. The CDR3 extends over 15 amino acids. V lost 1 base and J 3 bases, leaving 13 bases between the germline ends. CDR3 region: CASSLYGGQYTEAFF. The CDR3 coding sequence is TGCGCCAGCAGCTTGTATGGGGGCCAGTACACTGAAGCTTTCTTT.

V is TRBV27 and J is TRBJ1-3; no firm D call. The germline CDR1 and CDR2 sequences are MNHEY and SMNVEV (reference sequence). CDR3 length: 11 residues. Trimming took 7 bases from V and 3 from J, leaving 4 bases between them. The CDR3 is CASIFGNTIYF. In DNA, the CDR3 is TGTGCCAGCATATTTGGAAACACCATATATTTT.

CDR3 DNA sequence: TGTGCCAGCAGCCCCGGGTGGGGACAGGAGTACAATTCACCCCTCCACTTT. Translating gives CASSPGWGQEYNSPLHF. J is TRBJ1-6 and V is TRBV7-9; the match to TRBD1 covers 8 bases. CDR1 and CDR2 from the germline V gene are SEHNR and FQNEAQ (reference sequence). The CDR3 spans 17 residues. The V and J ends lost 5 bases and 7 bases, in that order; junction bases with no gene match: 13.

The CDR3 coding sequence is TGTGCCAGTAGTAAGGGGGTTTCCTATAATTCACCCCTCCACTTT. Protein: CASSKGVSYNSPLHF. The genes are TRBV19 and TRBJ1-6; TRBD1 might be the D (6 bases). From germline, CDR1 is LNHDA and CDR2 SQIVND (reference sequence). V lost 4 bases to trimming and J lost 1 base, with 8 bases between them. This CDR3 region has 15 residues.

The rearrangement links TRBV5-4 to TRBJ1-1; a possible D gene is TRBD1 (5 bases). Trimming took off 1 base at V and 3 bases at J, with 10 bases between the two ends. Germline values: CDR1 SGHNT, CDR2 YYREEE (reference sequence). The CDR3 length is 14 residues. Here the CDR3 reads CASSLLSGDTEAFF. CDR3 DNA sequence: TGTGCCAGCAGCTTGCTGTCGGGGGACACTGAAGCTTTCTTT. Full variable domain (remainder filled in from reference TRBV5-4 and TRBJ1-1): ETGVTQSPTHLIKTRGQQVTLRCSSQSGHNTVSWYQQALGQGPQFIFQYYREEENGRGNFPPRFSGLQFPNYSSELNVNALELDDSALYLCASSLLSGDTEAFFGQGTRLTVV.